Listed below are T cell receptor delta chains from one sample, sequenced in a study of γδ T cells in repeated Plasmodium falciparum infection. TCRdb fed the multiplex PCR reads to CATT. The table has 85,000 to 90,000 delta-chain clones, around 1.4% seen once. Sequenced material: gamma-delta T cells from blood. These TCRs come from a pool of human donors (malaria-infected and uninfected, not separated). Each CDR3 is given with its conserved first and last residue. Each record gives: J gene, clone size, D gene, V gene, CDR3 protein, CDR3 DNA. D genes are given only for firm matches. Some rows mark clone size as missing; the rest say once, few, many or name a class of expanded clone.

j_call: TRDJ2; clone_size: many; d_call: TRDD3; v_call: TRDV1; cdr3_aa: CALGEGKNHQAAMGEDLTAQLFF; cdr3_nt: TGTGCTCTTGGGGAAGGAAAGAATCATCAGGCCGCAATGGGGGAAGATTTGACAGCACAACTCTTCTTT
j_call: TRDJ1; clone_size: many; d_call: .; v_call: TRDV1; cdr3_aa: CALGELGSYEDTGTDKLIF; cdr3_nt: TGTGCTCTTGGGGAACTAGGGTCCTACGAGGATACGGGTACCGATAAACTCATCTTT
j_call: TRDJ3; clone_size: many; d_call: TRDD3; v_call: TRDV2; cdr3_aa: CACDTPQGTGGYLQWDTRQMFF; cdr3_nt: TGTGCCTGTGACACGCCGCAGGGTACTGGGGGATACCTACAGTGGGACACCCGACAGATGTTTTTC
j_call: TRDJ2; clone_size: medium-sized; d_call: .; v_call: TRDV3; cdr3_aa: CAAPLTAQLFF; cdr3_nt: TGTGCTGCTCCTTTGACAGCACAACTCTTCTTT
j_call: TRDJ1; clone_size: many; d_call: TRDD3; v_call: TRDV1; cdr3_aa: CALAPEFDYVYWGTDKLIF; cdr3_nt: TGTGCTCTTGCCCCAGAATTTGACTACGTGTACTGGGGCACCGATAAACTCATCTTT
j_call: TRDJ3; clone_size: many; d_call: .; v_call: TRDV2; cdr3_aa: CACDIAAGSWDTRQMFF; cdr3_nt: TGTGCCTGTGATATCGCCGCTGGTTCCTGGGACACCCGACAGATGTTTTTC
j_call: TRDJ1; clone_size: many; d_call: .; v_call: TRDV1; cdr3_aa: CATSPRTLYTDKLIF; cdr3_nt: TGTGCTACTTCCCCCAGGACCCTGTACACCGATAAACTCATCTTT
j_call: TRDJ1; clone_size: many; d_call: TRDD3; v_call: TRDV1; cdr3_aa: CALGEPNQTPILGDTGTLLKVHKLIF; cdr3_nt: TGTGCTCTTGGGGAACCGAACCAAACACCCATACTGGGGGATACGGGAACCCTATTAAAAGTTCATAAACTCATCTTT
j_call: TRDJ3; clone_size: many; d_call: TRDD3; v_call: TRDV2; cdr3_aa: CACDTSQPSTGDTSWDTRQMFF; cdr3_nt: TGTGCCTGTGACACGAGCCAACCCTCGACGGGGGATACCTCCTGGGACACCCGACAGATGTTTTTC
j_call: TRDJ2; clone_size: medium-sized; d_call: .; v_call: TRDV1; cdr3_aa: CALGEWGCGRTAQLFF; cdr3_nt: TGTGCTCTTGGGGAATGGGGCTGTGGGAGGACAGCACAACTCTTCTTT
j_call: TRDJ3; clone_size: medium-sized; d_call: .; v_call: TRDV2; cdr3_aa: CACDFGYWDTRQMFF; cdr3_nt: TGTGCCTGTGACTTCGGATACTGGGACACCCGACAGATGTTTTTC
j_call: TRDJ1; clone_size: many; d_call: .; v_call: TRDV1; cdr3_aa: CALGDQGTDKLIF; cdr3_nt: TGTGCTCTTGGGGACCAGGGTACCGATAAACTCATCTTT
j_call: TRDJ1; clone_size: .; d_call: .; v_call: TRDV1; cdr3_aa: CALGEPLRESDKLIF; cdr3_nt: TGTGCCCTCGGGGAGCCTTTGCGAGAAAGCGATAAACTCATCTTT
j_call: TRDJ1; clone_size: many; d_call: TRDD3; v_call: TRDV2; cdr3_aa: CACDTGPTGISTEGDKLIF; cdr3_nt: TGTGCCTGTGACACCGGTCCGACGGGGATATCTACTGAGGGCGATAAACTCATCTTT
j_call: TRDJ1; clone_size: few; d_call: TRDD3; v_call: TRDV1; cdr3_aa: CSGRRSRLGDTDDKLIF; cdr3_nt: TGTTCTGGTCGTAGAAGCCGACTGGGGGATACTGACGATAAACTCATCTTT
j_call: TRDJ1; clone_size: many; d_call: TRDD3; v_call: TRDV3; cdr3_aa: CAFRASVGRRGDTPIRTDKLIF; cdr3_nt: TGTGCCTTTAGGGCTTCCGTAGGAAGGAGGGGGGATACGCCGATAAGGACCGATAAACTCATCTTT
j_call: TRDJ1; clone_size: many; d_call: .; v_call: TRDV1; cdr3_aa: CALGEHGTQYTDKLIF; cdr3_nt: TGTGCTCTTGGGGAACACGGGACCCAGTACACCGATAAACTCATCTTT
j_call: TRDJ1; clone_size: medium-sized; d_call: TRDD3; v_call: TRDV1; cdr3_aa: CALGLTRRNNWGIRYTDKLIF; cdr3_nt: TGTGCTCTTGGGCTTACTCGACGTAATAACTGGGGGATACGGTACACCGATAAACTCATCTTT
j_call: TRDJ1; clone_size: many; d_call: TRDD3; v_call: TRDV1; cdr3_aa: CALGELKDWGSTHHTDKLIF; cdr3_nt: TGTGCTCTTGGGGAACTGAAGGACTGGGGGTCAACACACCACACCGATAAACTCATCTTT
j_call: TRDJ1; clone_size: many; d_call: TRDD3; v_call: TRDV1; cdr3_aa: CALLSSVTGGYTDKLIF; cdr3_nt: TGTGCTCTTCTATCCTCGGTTACTGGGGGGTACACCGATAAACTCATCTTT
j_call: TRDJ1; clone_size: medium-sized; d_call: .; v_call: TRDV3; cdr3_aa: CAFKGPPFEVGKLIF; cdr3_nt: TGTGCCTTTAAAGGTCCCCCATTCGAAGTAGGAAAACTCATCTTT
j_call: TRDJ1; clone_size: .; d_call: .; v_call: TRDV1; cdr3_aa: CALGDPSYWYWGTADKLIF; cdr3_nt: TGTGCTCTTGGGGACCCTTCCTACTGGTACTGGGGGACCGCCGATAAACTCATCTTT
j_call: TRDJ3; clone_size: many; d_call: .; v_call: TRDV1; cdr3_aa: CALEPSLGGTSWDTRQMFF; cdr3_nt: TGTGCTCTCGAACCTTCACTCGGGGGGACATCCTGGGACACCCGACAGATGTTTTTC
j_call: TRDJ1; clone_size: medium-sized; d_call: .; v_call: TRDV2; cdr3_aa: CACDPRAPYGGKEPPRTDKLIF; cdr3_nt: TGTGCCTGTGACCCCAGGGCCCCTTATGGGGGGAAAGAGCCACCGAGGACCGATAAACTCATCTTT
j_call: TRDJ1; clone_size: many; d_call: TRDD3; v_call: TRDV1; cdr3_aa: CALGERVLPWGISRTDKLIF; cdr3_nt: TGTGCTCTTGGGGAACGAGTCCTACCCTGGGGGATATCGCGCACCGATAAACTCATCTTT
j_call: TRDJ1; clone_size: many; d_call: TRDD3; v_call: TRDV1; cdr3_aa: CALGELLGDMYTDKLIF; cdr3_nt: TGTGCTCTTGGGGAGCTACTGGGGGACATGTACACCGATAAACTCATCTTT
j_call: TRDJ1; clone_size: .; d_call: TRDD3; v_call: TRDV2; cdr3_aa: CACDTLGDTSTDKLIF; cdr3_nt: TGTGCCTGTGACACCCTGGGGGATACTTCCACCGATAAGCTCATCTTC
j_call: TRDJ1; clone_size: many; d_call: .; v_call: TRDV1; cdr3_aa: CALGARHDRGYTDKLIF; cdr3_nt: TGTGCTCTTGGGGCCCGTCACGACAGGGGGTACACCGATAAACTCATCTTT
j_call: TRDJ1; clone_size: medium-sized; d_call: .; v_call: TRDV1; cdr3_aa: CALGDYLASHTDKLIF; cdr3_nt: TGTGCTCTTGGGGACTATCTTGCCTCTCACACCGATAAACTCATCTTT
j_call: TRDJ1; clone_size: many; d_call: TRDD3; v_call: TRDV1; cdr3_aa: CALGEPDPRPSTGGPHSPYTDKLIF; cdr3_nt: TGTGCTCTTGGGGAACCCGATCCTCGCCCCAGTACTGGGGGACCACACTCCCCCTACACCGATAAACTCATCTTT
j_call: TRDJ1; clone_size: many; d_call: TRDD2; v_call: TRDV1; cdr3_aa: CALGVPTALVPTDKLIF; cdr3_nt: TGTGCTCTTGGGGTTCCTACAGCCCTCGTTCCCACCGATAAACTCATCTTT
j_call: TRDJ2; clone_size: many; d_call: TRDD3; v_call: TRDV1; cdr3_aa: CALGEPILGDTAQLFF; cdr3_nt: TGTGCTCTTGGGGAGCCAATTCTGGGGGATACAGCACAACTCTTCTTT
j_call: TRDJ1; clone_size: many; d_call: TRDD3; v_call: TRDV1; cdr3_aa: CALGGPDSGGYEHTDKLIF; cdr3_nt: TGTGCTCTTGGCGGTCCTGACTCTGGGGGATACGAACACACCGATAAACTCATCTTT
j_call: TRDJ1; clone_size: many; d_call: TRDD2; v_call: TRDV1; cdr3_aa: CALGPRVPTMGTRPKYTDKLIF; cdr3_nt: TGTGCTCTTGGACCTCGCGTTCCTACCATGGGGACAAGACCCAAGTACACCGATAAACTCATCTTT
j_call: TRDJ1; clone_size: .; d_call: TRDD3; v_call: TRDV1; cdr3_aa: CSLGKREPYWGINTDKLIF; cdr3_nt: TGTTCTCTTGGTAAACGGGAGCCCTACTGGGGGATAAACACCGATAAACTCATCTTT
j_call: TRDJ1; clone_size: many; d_call: .; v_call: TRAV38-2/DV8; cdr3_aa: CAYRSASIGGAWYTDKLIF; cdr3_nt: TGTGCTTATAGGAGCGCGTCGATTGGGGGGGCTTGGTACACCGATAAACTCATCTTT
j_call: TRDJ1; clone_size: many; d_call: TRDD3; v_call: TRDV1; cdr3_aa: CALGERKWPFTYWGPAAPDKLIF; cdr3_nt: TGTGCTCTTGGGGAACGAAAATGGCCTTTTACGTACTGGGGACCTGCCGCACCCGATAAACTCATCTTT
j_call: TRDJ1; clone_size: many; d_call: TRDD3; v_call: TRDV1; cdr3_aa: CALGERFLLPDRTGGYGADKLIF; cdr3_nt: TGTGCTCTTGGGGAACGCTTCCTCCTTCCTGATCGTACTGGGGGATACGGAGCCGATAAACTCATCTTT